These 27 T cell receptor beta chains were sequenced from one sample in a study of metastatic and nonmetastatic thyroid tumors. Patients underwent thyroid surgery, and none had received any treatment before it. TCRdb called clones again from the PCR reads with MiXCR. The table records around 42,000 clones, more than 9.5% of them present only once. Sequencing was carried out using blood. These receptors were obtained from a female donor with papillary thyroid cancer or a benign thyroid nodule (not recorded which). Some clones in this sample may be carry-over from other donors' samples.

This clone was seen repeatedly, ten times or more. The chain has TRBV4-3 and TRBJ2-2, with TRBD1 matching over 11 bases. The junction had 1 base not matched to a gene; V was cut back by 3 bases and J by 4 bases. Germline CDR1 and CDR2: LGHNA and YSLEER. This CDR3 contains 15 residues. The CDR3 DNA reads TGCGCCAGCAGCCAGGGGACAGGGGGCACCGGGGAGCTGTTTTTT. Amino acid sequence: CASSQGTGGTGELFF.

The table lists this clone with many counts. The chain is built from TRBV4-1 and TRBJ1-4, with D perhaps matching TRBD1 (6 bases). The CDR3 loop spans 14 amino acids. Looked up from germline, CDR1 is MGHRA and CDR2 is YSYEKL. V lost 2 bases, J lost 11 bases, and 15 bases lay in between. CDR3 loop: CASSQPGGAWKLFF. DNA of the CDR3: TGCGCCAGCAGCCAACCCGGGGGGGCATGGAAACTGTTTTTT.

This clone showed up many times. The genes are TRBV6-1 and TRBJ2-7, with D uncertain. This CDR3 contains 15 residues. The V and J ends lost 7 bases and 0 bases respectively, with 16 bases between them. Germline V lookup: CDR1 MNHNS, CDR2 SASEGT. In DNA, the CDR3 is TGTGCCAGCATTTTCGCTAACACCGGCTCCTACGAGCAGTACTTC. Translating it yields CASIFANTGSYEQYF.

This clone was picked up many times. The rearrangement uses TRBV2 and TRBJ1-1; D is unclear. The CDR3 has 12 amino acids. The V and J ends lost 5 bases and 10 bases respectively, with 14 bases between them. Germline CDR1 reads SNHLY; CDR2 reads FYNNEI. The CDR3 spells CASSYTEGGAFF. The CDR3 DNA reads TGTGCCAGCAGTTACACCGAAGGTGGAGCTTTCTTT.

Concerning this clone: One base away lies a much larger clone, so this may be a sequencing read error. V gene TRBV29-1 combines with J gene TRBJ2-3, with a possible D match to TRBD1 (5 bases). The germline CDR1 and CDR2 sequences are SQVTM and ANQGSEA. V was pared by 5 bases and J by 6 bases, with 12 bases between. The CDR3 loop spans 12 amino acids. The CDR3 region has the DNA TGCAGCGTTTTCCTACAGGCTGATACGCAGTATTTT. Its protein is CSVFLQADTQYF.

Many counts were recorded for this clone. The chain uses TRBV28 and TRBJ1-5; the D is unclear. Trimming took off 6 bases at V and 4 bases at J, with 19 bases between the two ends. CDR1 is MDHEN, CDR2 SYDVKM, per germline. This CDR3 spans 16 amino acids. The CDR3 spells CASSQARQDFNQPQHF. The CDR3 DNA is TGTGCCAGCAGCCAAGCCCGGCAGGACTTTAATCAGCCCCAGCATTTT.

In this sample, this clone turned up many times. The CDR3 nucleotides read TGCAGTGCCACTATAGCGGGGCTTTCCTACGAGCAGTACTTC. Protein: CSATIAGLSYEQYF. The chain couples TRBV20-1 to TRBJ2-7; 8 nucleotides match TRBD2. The CDR3 has 14 residues. Trimming cost V 6 bases and J 1 base; bases outside gene matches: 8. The V gene's germline CDR1 is DFQATT and CDR2 SNEGSKA (reference sequence).

Many counts were recorded for this clone. The chain links TRBV7-2 to TRBJ2-3, with 7 bases lining up with TRBD2. Per the germline V gene, CDR1 is SGHTA and CDR2 is FQGNSA. J gave up 4 bases and V 3 bases, and 4 bases lay outside the gene matches. CDR3 length: 14 residues. CDR3 sequence reads: CASSFWTRSDTQYF. Here the CDR3 DNA reads TGTGCCAGCAGCTTCTGGACTAGGTCAGATACGCAGTATTTT. Drawing the rest from reference TRBV7-2 and TRBJ2-3, the complete variable domain is GAGVSQSPSNKVTEKGKDVELRCDPISGHTALYWYRQSLGQGLEFLIYFQGNSAPDKSGLPSDRFSAERTGGSVSTLTIQRTQQEDSAVYLCASSFWTRSDTQYFGPGTRLTVL.

This clone was seen only a few times. The chain couples TRBV6-1 to TRBJ2-1; no clear D gene. Trimming took 6 bases from V and 2 from J, leaving 14 bases between them. The CDR3 extends over 15 amino acids. Germline V gene sequence: CDR1 MNHNS, CDR2 SASEGT. The CDR3 region is CASRLVDPPYNEQFF. The CDR3 DNA reads TGTGCCAGCAGGTTGGTGGACCCTCCCTACAATGAGCAGTTCTTC.

Points on this clone: The CDR3 ends on some other residue instead of the conserved phenylalanine or tryptophan, so this is likely a read error. This chain joins TRBV5-5 and TRBJ1-2; D might be TRBD1 (6 bases). The germline V gene has CDR1 SGHKS and CDR2 YYEKEE (reference sequence). This CDR3 comprises 15 residues. V was pared by 5 bases and J by 4 bases, with 18 bases between. The CDR3 protein is CASRPVGGVPYGYTL. CDR3 DNA sequence: TGTGCCAGCAGGCCGGTTGGGGGCGTACCCTATGGCTACACCCTC.

This clone was counted many times. The chain links TRBV27 to TRBJ1-4; 10 nucleotides agree with TRBD1. Looked up from germline, CDR1 is MNHEY and CDR2 is SMNVEV (reference sequence). J lost 12 bases, V lost 6 bases, and 7 bases had no gene match. The CDR3 loop spans 13 amino acids. CDR3 region: CASRRTGGWELFF. DNA of the CDR3: TGTGCCAGCAGGAGGACAGGGGGGTGGGAACTGTTTTTT.

This clone was detected many times. The chain uses TRBV28 and TRBJ2-1, with D hard to call. Germline lookup yields CDR1 MDHEN and CDR2 SYDVKM. Trimming cost V 4 bases and J 6 bases, with 7 bases left between them. The CDR3 spans 12 residues. CDR3 nucleotide sequence: TGTGCCAGCAGTTGGGGTCGCAATGAGCAGTTCTTC. Protein: CASSWGRNEQFF.

At least ten counts were recorded for this clone. The chain uses TRBV20-1 and TRBJ1-1; tentative D call: TRBD1 (5 bases). With 7 bases removed from V and 5 bases from J, the gap between germline ends came to 26 bases. The CDR3 runs 16 residues. CDR1 is DFQATT and CDR2 is SNEGSKA in the germline V gene (reference sequence). The CDR3 here is CSVRAVVRQKGTEAFF. The CDR3 coding sequence is TGCAGTGTTCGAGCTGTGGTTCGTCAAAAGGGGACTGAAGCTTTCTTT.

This clone was found many times. The V gene is TRBV12-3 or TRBV12-4, the J gene TRBJ2-7; 13 nucleotides align to TRBD2. Unmatched junction bases numbered 7, after V lost 6 bases and J lost 5 bases. The CDR3 extends over 15 amino acids. In nucleotides, the CDR3 is TGTGCCAGCAGCAAAGGGACTAGCGGGATAAACGAGCAGTACTTC. As protein: CASSKGTSGINEQYF.

This clone was found many times. This chain links TRBV28 with TRBJ2-7; perhaps TRBD2 as D (5 bases). Germline CDR1 and CDR2: MDHEN and SYDVKM. The CDR3 runs 14 residues. V was pared by 4 bases and J by 3 bases, with 13 bases between. DNA of the CDR3: TGTGCCAGCAGTTCCGTGAGGGAGTTCTACGAGCAGTACTTC. It translates to CASSSVREFYEQYF.

This clone was seen ten or more times. The J gene is TRBJ2-7, the V gene TRBV30; D may be TRBD1 (5 bases). The germline CDR1 and CDR2 sequences are GTSNPN and SVGIG (reference sequence). Trimming cost V 8 bases and J 0 bases, with 17 bases left between them. This CDR3 comprises 14 residues. The CDR3 sequence is CAGDSRSDSYEQYF. The CDR3 DNA follows: TGTGCCGGTGACAGCCGCTCTGACTCCTACGAGCAGTACTTC.

This clone was counted at least ten times. This chain connects TRBV2 to TRBJ1-5; D uncertain. Trimming removed 6 bases from V and 3 bases from J, with 9 bases in between. Germline CDR1 is SNHLY and CDR2 is FYNNEI. This CDR3 is built from 13 residues. The CDR3 DNA reads as TGTGCCAGCAGGGAGTTGCCCAATCAGCCCCAGCATTTT. Translating it yields CASRELPNQPQHF.

This clone was seen ten or more times. V is TRBV14 and J is TRBJ2-7; D may match TRBD1 or TRBD2 (5 bases each). The CDR3 is 13 residues long. V was pared by 3 bases and J by 6 bases, with 12 bases between. CDR1 and CDR2 (germline): SGHDN, FVKESK. The chain's CDR3 is CASSQRGWGEQYF. CDR3 DNA sequence: TGTGCCAGCAGCCAGAGGGGATGGGGCGAGCAGTACTTC.

In its sample, this clone was seen many times. The J gene is TRBJ2-5, the V gene TRBV13; 8 bases line up with TRBD2. Losses at the gene ends were 0 bases for V and 4 bases for J; bases not matched to a gene: 7. The CDR3 is made up of 16 amino acids. CDR1 is PRHDT and CDR2 is FYEKMQ in the germline V gene (reference sequence). For the CDR3, the DNA is TGTGCCAGCAGCTTAGGCACGGCGGGGGGTCGAGAGACCCAGTACTTC. Translation gives CASSLGTAGGRETQYF.

V is TRBV20-1 and J is TRBJ1-5; TRBD1 matches at 7 bases. Germline CDR1 reads DFQATT; CDR2 reads SNEGSKA (reference sequence). This CDR3 comprises 15 residues. J gave up 1 base and V 3 bases, and 6 bases lay outside the gene matches. CDR3 sequence: CSASRLGQSNQPQHF. The CDR3 DNA reads TGCAGTGCTAGTCGGTTGGGACAGAGCAATCAGCCCCAGCATTTT.

This clone was detected ten times or more. The rearrangement uses TRBV27 and TRBJ2-2; the D gene is possibly TRBD2 (6 bases). V was trimmed by 5 bases and J by 6 bases, leaving 19 bases between them. Germline V gene lookup returns CDR1 MNHEY and CDR2 SMNVEV (reference sequence). The CDR3 is 16 amino acids. The CDR3 DNA sequence: TGTGCCAGCAGTCCCCAGGTCGGGAGAATTTCCGGGGAGCTGTTTTTT. The encoded protein is CASSPQVGRISGELFF.

This clone was counted only a few times. V usage is TRBV5-4 and J usage is TRBJ2-1, with 10 bases matching TRBD1. The CDR3 totals 14 residues. The V gene end was trimmed by 4 bases and the J gene end by 4 bases; junction bases not matched to a gene: 2. Germline CDR1 and CDR2: SGHNT and YYREEE (reference sequence). The CDR3 DNA follows: TGTGCCAGCAGCAGGACAGGGGGGTACAATGAGCAGTTCTTC. It yields the protein CASSRTGGYNEQFF.

This clone has at least ten counts. The rearrangement links TRBV5-4 to TRBJ2-2, with 10 bases that match TRBD2. Germline V gene data show CDR1 as SGHNT and CDR2 as YYREEE (reference sequence). Trimming at V came to 4 bases and at J to 2 bases, leaving 5 bases not matched to a gene. CDR3 length equals 16 residues. CDR3 coding DNA: TGTGCCAGCAGCGTCGGACTAGCGGTTAACACCGGGGAGCTGTTTTTT. Encoded protein: CASSVGLAVNTGELFF.

The table lists this clone with many counts. Other DNA sequences in this specimen translate into the identical CDR3. J is TRBJ2-1 and V is TRBV10-2; D is undetermined. Germline V lookup: CDR1 WSHSY, CDR2 SAAADI. This CDR3 region has 11 residues. The V end lost 4 bases, the J end lost 5 bases, and 3 bases lay between the germline ends. The CDR3 region is CASSVNNEQFF. The CDR3 region has the DNA TGCGCCAGCAGTGTCAACAATGAGCAGTTCTTC.

This clone was recorded at least ten times. The V call is TRBV6-4, the J call TRBJ2-1, with D perhaps matching TRBD1 (5 bases). The CDR3 totals 16 residues. Germline-derived CDR1 and CDR2 are MRHNA and SNTAGT. Trimming took off 2 bases at V and 0 bases at J, with 11 bases between the two ends. DNA for the CDR3: TGTGCCAGCAGTGACCGGTACAGGAGCTCCTACAATGAGCAGTTCTTC. Its translation: CASSDRYRSSYNEQFF.

The rearrangement joins TRBV4-1 to TRBJ1-5, with unresolved D. Per germline, CDR1 MGHRA and CDR2 YSYEKL. The CDR3 runs to 15 residues. Trimming took 0 bases from V and 1 from J, leaving 7 bases between them. This chain's CDR3 is CASSQDGGSNQPQHF. The CDR3 DNA sequence: TGCGCCAGCAGCCAAGATGGTGGGAGCAATCAGCCCCAGCATTTT.

By share, this clone counts as medium-sized. This sample also contains other DNA sequences that code for the same CDR3. This sequence joins TRBV11-2 and TRBJ1-1; tentative D call: TRBD1 (5 bases). The germline gives CDR1 SGHAT, CDR2 FQNNGV. With 5 bases removed from V and 1 base from J, the gap between germline ends came to 8 bases. The CDR3 has 13 residues. The CDR3 here is CASSGDRNTEAFF. DNA for the CDR3: TGTGCCAGCAGCGGTGACAGGAACACTGAAGCTTTCTTT.